This TCR beta chain was identified during a study of spatial heterogeneity in lung cancer. Study-level findings and limits: Whereas they appeared in blood less at follow-up, ubiquitous expanded tumor TCRs appeared there more at resection.

MiXCR was run by TCRdb on the 5' RACE reads, yielding one entry per CDR3 protein. The sample records 50,000 to 60,000 distinct CDR3 sequences, under 8% being singletons. This clonotype appeared many times. The antigen is undetermined. Trimming cost V 8 bases and J 5 bases; bases outside gene matches: 11. Germline values: CDR1 MNHEY, CDR2 SVGEGT. The CDR3 is 15 amino acids. Time point noted: blood at routine non-recurrence follow-up after resection. Material for sequencing was whole RNA from tumor, nontumor lung or frozen PBMC, left unsorted. V gene TRBV6-2 or TRBV6-3 combines with J gene TRBJ1-5, with 8 nucleotides matching TRBD1. The clonotype originates from a female donor with early-stage non-small cell lung cancer. This sample comprised PBMCs, obtained at follow-up. CDR3 sequence: CASSEVGQEDQPQHF. CDR3 nucleotide sequence: TGTGCCAGCTCCGAGGTGGGACAGGAGGATCAGCCCCAGCATTTT.